This entry lists 26 T cell receptor beta chains sequenced from one sample in a study of blood T cell repertoires in COVID-19. Only in-frame clones appear in the TCRdb table, and some are missing; sequencing was by immunoSEQ multiplex PCR. This sample carries about 140,000 clones, around 78% of them seen once, and the ten largest clones take about 2%. Sequencing input: peripheral blood. These receptors all stem from a woman aged 55-69 years with acute or convalescent COVID-19.

The chain couples TRBV5-1 to TRBJ2-3; the match to TRBD2 covers 10 bases. With 3 bases clipped from V and 5 bases from J, the junction kept 9 bases outside the gene matches. The CDR3 runs 16 residues. Germline V gene sequence: CDR1 SGHRS, CDR2 YFSETQ. The CDR3 sequence is CASSSGTSVGVDTQYF. The CDR3 DNA reads as TGCGCCAGCAGCTCCGGGACTAGCGTGGGCGTAGATACGCAGTATTTT. Variable domain in full (rest from reference TRBV5-1 and TRBJ2-3): KAGVTQTPRYLIKTRGQQVTLSCSPISGHRSVSWYQQTPGQGLQFLFEYFSETQRNKGNFPGRFSGRQFSNSRSEMNVSTLELGDSALYLCASSSGTSVGVDTQYFGPGTRLTVL.

This rearrangement joins TRBV29-1 to TRBJ2-1, with 8 bases lining up with TRBD2. Germline trimming cut 4 bases from V and 4 bases from J; bases unmatched to any gene: 12. Germline V gene data show CDR1 as SQVTM and CDR2 as ANQGSEA. The CDR3 is made up of 16 amino acids. The CDR3 nucleotides are TGCAGCGTTGGCGCTAGCGGGTTTAAGGGATACAATGAGCAGTTCTTC. It specifies CSVGASGFKGYNEQFF.

The sample holds one count of this clone. The chain combines TRBV19 with TRBJ2-7; TRBD2 might be the D (6 bases). CDR3 size: 13 residues. Looked up from germline, CDR1 is LNHDA and CDR2 is SQIVND (reference sequence). Trimming removed 5 bases from V and 6 bases from J, with 14 bases in between. CDR3 loop: CASSVGRLSEQYF. The CDR3 nucleotides are TGTGCCAGTAGTGTCGGGAGATTATCCGAGCAGTACTTC.

The V call is TRBV7-8, the J call TRBJ2-7, with D tentatively TRBD1 (5 bases). The CDR3 sequence is 18 residues long. Per germline, CDR1 SGHVS and CDR2 FQNEAQ. V was clipped by 1 base and J by 1 base, with 20 bases between them. The CDR3 coding sequence is TGTGCCAGCAGCTTAGGGTCAGCAAAGGGGTTTTATTCCTACGAGCAGTACTTC. This codes for CASSLGSAKGFYSYEQYF.

J is TRBJ1-2 and V is TRBV5-4; D uncertain. V lost 1 base and J lost 3, with 7 bases in between. The CDR3 sequence is 13 residues long. The germline V gene encodes CDR1 SGHNT and CDR2 YYREEE (reference sequence). CDR3 sequence reads: CASSLPGDYGYTF. The CDR3 region has the DNA TGTGCCAGCAGCTTGCCCGGGGACTATGGCTACACCTTC.

This sequence joins TRBV10-3 and TRBJ2-1; possibly TRBD2 for D (6 bases). V gave up 0 bases and J gave up 8 bases, with 20 bases separating them. Germline V lookup: CDR1 ENHRY, CDR2 SYGVKD. This CDR3 is built from 17 residues. The CDR3 region is CAISESPGLSIGDEQFF. Here the CDR3 DNA reads TGTGCCATCAGTGAGTCTCCGGGACTCTCGATAGGCGATGAGCAGTTCTTC.

The chain joins TRBV6-5 to TRBJ2-5; 7 bases align to TRBD1. This CDR3 is built from 15 residues. J lost 4 bases, V lost 6 bases, and 11 bases had no gene match. Per germline, CDR1 MNHEY and CDR2 SVGAGI. In DNA, the CDR3 is TGTGCCAGCAGCTATTTTTTAGGGGGCGGAGAGACCCAGTACTTC. This gives the protein CASSYFLGGGETQYF.

The V gene is TRBV2, the J gene TRBJ1-2; possible D gene TRBD1, 5 bases. The V end was cut by 4 bases, the J end by 8 bases, with 23 bases between. Germline loops: CDR1 SNHLY, CDR2 FYNNEI. The CDR3 runs 16 residues. CDR3 residues: CASSGGGNRWIGGYTF. CDR3 nucleotide sequence: TGTGCCAGCAGTGGAGGAGGGAACAGGTGGATCGGGGGCTACACCTTC.

In this sample, this clone turned up a few times. V is TRBV7-9 and J is TRBJ2-7; 7 bases are shared with TRBD2. Germline V gene data show CDR1 as SEHNR and CDR2 as FQNEAQ (reference sequence). The trim removed 2 bases at V and 3 bases at J, leaving 4 bases unmatched. The CDR3 spans 14 residues. The CDR3 DNA follows: TGTGCCAGCAGCTTACCGGGAGGCCTCTACGAGCAGTACTTC. As protein: CASSLPGGLYEQYF.

This clone was recorded once. The rearrangement joins TRBV11-2 to TRBJ2-7; 8 bases match TRBD2. Germline trimming cut 4 bases from V and 0 bases from J; bases unmatched to any gene: 14. Germline CDR1 reads SGHAT; CDR2 reads FQNNGV. This CDR3 is built from 18 residues. The CDR3 reads CASSCLPRSGSHSYEQYF. The CDR3, as DNA: TGTGCCAGCAGCTGTTTGCCGCGGAGCGGGAGCCACTCCTACGAGCAGTACTTC.

V is TRBV5-4 and J is TRBJ2-5; D uncertain. In germline, CDR1 is SGHNT, CDR2 YYREEE (reference sequence). V dropped 4 bases and J dropped 4 bases, with 11 bases sitting between them. The CDR3 runs to 13 residues. This CDR3 reads CASSPLPRETQYF. The CDR3, as DNA: TGTGCCAGCAGCCCATTACCGAGAGAGACCCAGTACTTC. Together with reference TRBV5-4 and TRBJ2-5, the CDR3 gives the full variable domain: ETGVTQSPTHLIKTRGQQVTLRCSSQSGHNTVSWYQQALGQGPQFIFQYYREEENGRGNFPPRFSGLQFPNYSSELNVNALELDDSALYLCASSPLPRETQYFGPGTRLLVL.

CDR3 nucleotides: TGCGCCAGCAGCCCTCCGGGACTCTCTACGTGGACCTTC. It encodes CASSPPGLSTWTF. The V and J genes are TRBV5-1 and TRBJ1-2; the D gene is possibly TRBD1 (5 bases). Germline lookup yields CDR1 SGHRS and CDR2 YFSETQ. V gave up 4 bases and J gave up 14 bases, with 21 bases separating them. The CDR3 is 13 amino acids.

V gene TRBV19 combines with J gene TRBJ2-2; D unresolved. Germline values: CDR1 LNHDA, CDR2 SQIVND (reference sequence). The CDR3 is 13 amino acids. The V end was cut by 2 bases, the J end by 5 bases, with 6 bases between. The DNA for the CDR3 is TGTGCCAGTAGTATATGGGCGACCGGGGAGCTGTTTTTT. Translated, it gives CASSIWATGELFF.

The chain uses TRBV7-8 and TRBJ2-3, with 9 nucleotides matching TRBD2. The CDR3 contains 18 residues. The junction had 12 bases not matched to a gene; V was cut back by 5 bases and J by 0 bases. In germline, CDR1 is SGHVS, CDR2 FQNEAQ. CDR3 amino acids: CASSHTLTSGVSTDTQYF. The DNA of the CDR3 is TGTGCCAGCAGCCACACTTTGACTAGCGGAGTAAGCACAGATACGCAGTATTTT.

The V and J genes are TRBV7-9 and TRBJ1-3; D unresolved. The germline V and J ends were trimmed by 3 bases and 0 bases, with 9 bases remaining between them. The CDR3 length is 15 residues. Germline V gives CDR1 SEHNR, CDR2 FQNEAQ (reference sequence). DNA of the CDR3: TGTGCCAGCAGCTTTGTAGAGAGCTCTGGAAACACCATATATTTT. Its protein product is CASSFVESSGNTIYF.

This clone was picked up many times. The rearrangement joins TRBV2 to TRBJ2-3; a weak D match, TRBD1 (6 bases). The CDR3 extends over 12 amino acids. Germline V lookup: CDR1 SNHLY, CDR2 FYNNEI. V shed 5 bases and J shed 6 bases, with 9 bases lying between them. This chain's CDR3 is CASSPTGDTQYF. The CDR3, as DNA: TGTGCCAGCAGTCCGACAGGTGATACGCAGTATTTT.

The chain recombines TRBV25-1 with TRBJ2-6, with TRBD1 matching 7 bases. CDR3 length equals 18 residues. The germline CDR1 and CDR2 sequences are MGHDK and SYGVNS. With V trimmed by 1 base and J by 0 bases, 6 bases remained unmatched. The CDR3 reads CASSESGQAHSGANVLTF. CDR3 nucleotides: TGTGCCAGCAGTGAATCAGGACAGGCGCACTCTGGGGCCAACGTCCTGACTTTC.

Only one count was recorded for this clone. The genes are TRBV6-5 and TRBJ2-3; D is ambiguous. Trimming removed 8 bases at V and 6 bases at J, with 9 bases between. The germline CDR1 and CDR2 sequences are MNHEY and SVGAGI. The CDR3 extends over 11 amino acids. This chain's CDR3 is CASPSVDTQYF. CDR3 coding DNA: TGTGCCAGCCCTTCCGTGGATACGCAGTATTTT.

This clone was recorded a few times. The J gene is TRBJ2-1, the V gene TRBV7-3; 16 bases align to TRBD2. Germline V gives CDR1 SGHTA, CDR2 FQGTGA. CDR3 length: 21 residues. The ends lost 5 bases at V and 7 bases at J; junction bases unmatched: 20. CDR3 nucleotides: TGTGCCAGCAGCCCCCGGAGGGCCGGGACTAGCGGGAGGGGGGTATGGAATGAGCAGTTCTTC. It translates to CASSPRRAGTSGRGVWNEQFF.

The chain links TRBV7-7 to TRBJ2-2; TRBD2 matches 13 bases. The CDR3 totals 16 residues. The trim removed 6 bases at V and 7 bases at J, leaving 8 bases unmatched. The germline CDR1 and CDR2 sequences are SSHAT and FNYEAQ (reference sequence). CDR3 sequence: CASRELAGGPGGELFF. CDR3 coding DNA: TGTGCCAGCAGGGAACTAGCGGGAGGGCCTGGCGGGGAGCTGTTTTTT.

V usage is TRBV10-3 and J usage is TRBJ2-1, with D unclear. The CDR3 length is 11 residues. Germline CDR1 and CDR2: ENHRY and SYGVKD. This CDR3 reads CASGSYNEQFF. DNA of the CDR3: TGTGCGAGTGGCTCCTACAATGAGCAGTTCTTC.

The V call is TRBV10-3, the J call TRBJ2-1; 8 positions match TRBD2. J lost 9 bases, V lost 0 bases, and 7 bases had no gene match. CDR1 and CDR2 from the germline V gene are ENHRY and SYGVKD. The length of the CDR3 is 15 residues. The CDR3 bases are TGTGCCATCAGTGAGTCCGGGGGGGCTAGCGCTGAGCAGTTCTTC. Encoded protein: CAISESGGASAEQFF.

The chain joins TRBV27 to TRBJ1-2; no reliable D call. Trimming pared 5 bases from V and 2 bases from J, leaving 15 bases between. This CDR3 region has 15 residues. Germline lookup yields CDR1 MNHEY and CDR2 SMNVEV (reference sequence). The CDR3 DNA reads TGTGCCAGCAGTCCCAGGATCCCACGGAACTATGGCTACACCTTC. Encoded protein: CASSPRIPRNYGYTF.

The rearrangement uses TRBV10-3 and TRBJ1-1, with TRBD1 as a possible D gene (6 bases). The CDR3 has 13 amino acids. CDR1 ENHRY and CDR2 SYGVKD come from the germline V gene. V was cut by 11 bases and J by 5 bases, with 18 bases left in between. CDR3 protein: CAVTDRKPTEAFF. CDR3 nucleotide sequence: TGTGCCGTTACGGACAGAAAACCGACTGAAGCTTTCTTT.

In nucleotides, the CDR3 is TGTGCCAGCAGTGAATTCAGGCTGGAGGCCCAGTACTTC. Amino acid sequence: CASSEFRLEAQYF. The V call is TRBV6-1, the J call TRBJ2-5, with D possibly TRBD2 on 5 matching bases. This CDR3 region has 13 residues. Trimming left V 2 bases short and J 9 bases short, with 13 bases between. Germline V gene lookup returns CDR1 MNHNS and CDR2 SASEGT.

This chain uses TRBV10-1 with TRBJ1-6; D possibly corresponds to TRBD1 (5 bases). The CDR3 is made up of 15 amino acids. Germline CDR1 is WNHNN and CDR2 is SYGVQD (reference sequence). V shed 11 bases and J shed 6 bases, with 20 bases lying between them. CDR3 coding DNA: TGCGCCGGACGAGGAGGGACGGCAGTTAATTCACCCCTCCACTTT. Protein product: CAGRGGTAVNSPLHF.